This TCR beta chain emerged from a study of neoadjuvant nivolumab and ipilimumab in lung cancer. Broader study findings: Only a single major-pathologic-response sample was available for clonality analysis. Only two of four nivolumab-treated tumors gained richness and clonality by surgery.

The assay was immunoSEQ multiplex PCR, and TCRdb's table has in-frame clones only and misses some. This table holds 40,000 to 55,000 clones, approximately 90% found once. With 5 bases clipped from V and 3 bases from J, the junction kept 0 bases outside the gene matches. CDR1 and CDR2 (germline): KGHSH, LQKENI. This CDR3 region has 14 residues. This clone was observed a handful of times. Its antigen is not identified. This sequence originates from an adult with non-small cell lung cancer. Some clones in this sample may be carry-over from other donors' samples. Sequences were derived from blood, sampled before neoadjuvant nivolumab, alone or with ipilimumab. The rearrangement links TRBV18 to TRBJ2-7, with 14 bases matching TRBD2. CDR3 nucleotide sequence: TGTGCCAGCTCAGGGACTAGCGGGAGCTACGAGCAGTACTTC. This codes for CASSGTSGSYEQYF.